The TCR beta chain under discussion was sequenced for a study of regulatory T cells in long-lasting Graves disease. V lost 2 bases and J lost 5, with 7 bases in between. Germline lookup yields CDR1 MGHRA and CDR2 YSYEKL. This CDR3 spans 13 amino acids. With iRepertoire HTBI primers and Arm-PCR of CDR3 regions, TCR beta libraries were built. MiXCR, run by TCRdb on the multiplex PCR reads, gives a single entry per CDR3 protein. The sample shows roughly 430,000 distinct CDR3 sequences, 16% of them seen only once. The time point is: newly diagnosed GD, antithyroid drugs for less than 3 months. Generation of the TCR library employed RNA extracted from PBMCs. The data were also submitted as part of a second study, on T cells in Graves' hyperthyroidism and ophthalmopathy.

The sequence came from a woman aged 25-40 years with Graves disease. This chain links TRBV4-1 with TRBJ2-1; D unresolved. Sequenced here: peripheral blood mononuclear cells (PBMCs), sampled at new diagnosis, from a patient treated with antithyroid drugs. The CDR3 DNA follows: TGCGCCAGCAGCCAACCCGCCAACAATGAGCAGTTCTTC. Translation: CASSQPANNEQFF.